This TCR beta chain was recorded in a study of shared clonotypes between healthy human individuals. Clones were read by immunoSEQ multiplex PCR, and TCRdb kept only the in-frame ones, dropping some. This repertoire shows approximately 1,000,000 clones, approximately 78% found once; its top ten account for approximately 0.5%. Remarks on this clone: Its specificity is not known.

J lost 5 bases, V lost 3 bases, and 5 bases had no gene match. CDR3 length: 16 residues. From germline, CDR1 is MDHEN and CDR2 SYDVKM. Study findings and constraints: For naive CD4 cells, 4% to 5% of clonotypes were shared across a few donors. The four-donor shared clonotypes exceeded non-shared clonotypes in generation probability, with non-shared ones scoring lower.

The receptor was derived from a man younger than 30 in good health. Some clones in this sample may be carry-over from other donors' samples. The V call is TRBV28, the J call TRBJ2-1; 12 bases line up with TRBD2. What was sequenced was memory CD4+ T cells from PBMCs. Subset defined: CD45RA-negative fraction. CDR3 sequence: CASSLLRLAGDNEQFF. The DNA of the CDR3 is TGTGCCAGCAGTTTGTTAAGACTAGCGGGAGACAATGAGCAGTTCTTC.